A selection of T cell receptor beta chains follows, all from one sample in a study of memory CD4+ T cells and cytomegalovirus serostatus. Generated by immunoSEQ multiplex PCR, the TCRdb table keeps only in-frame clones and is missing some. The sample consists of some 40,000 clones, around 79% of them appearing once. The sample consisted of memory CD4+ T cells from blood. Every receptor here comes from an adult in good health and CMV-seropositive. CDR3s include the opening cysteine and the closing phenylalanine or tryptophan. D genes are given only for firm matches. A row's size may be missing; if present it is once, few, many or a size class.

V,D,size,J,DNA,CDR3
TRBV6-5,NA,NA,TRBJ2-7,TGTGCCAGCAGAAACCCCCCTAGGGACGAGCAGTACTTC,CASRNPPRDEQYF
TRBV7-2,NA,once,TRBJ2-5,TGTGCCAGCAGCTTAGACCAAGAGACCCAGTACTTC,CASSLDQETQYF
TRBV15,NA,once,TRBJ2-7,TGTGCCACCAGCCACGGGGATTCCTACGAGCAGTACTTC,CATSHGDSYEQYF
TRBV29-1,TRBD1,NA,TRBJ1-1,TGCAGCGTTGAGAGGGACAGCACTGAAGCTTTCTTT,CSVERDSTEAFF
TRBV5-6,TRBD1,NA,TRBJ2-7,TGTGCCAGCAGATACCGGGACAGGAGCCTCTACGAGCAGTACTTC,CASRYRDRSLYEQYF
TRBV6-1,NA,NA,TRBJ1-1,TGTGCCAGCAGTCTCCAGGTGGTGGGAACGAGTGGAGCTTTCTTT,CASSLQVVGTSGAFF
TRBV4-2,TRBD1,NA,TRBJ2-3,TGTGCCAGCAGCCCGGGACAGGGGGCGGCAGATACGCAGTATTTT,CASSPGQGAADTQYF
TRBV7-2,NA,NA,TRBJ1-3,TGTGCCAGCAGCTACCGACAGCCGACCTCTGGAAACACCATATATTTT,CASSYRQPTSGNTIYF
TRBV11-2,TRBD2,NA,TRBJ2-2,TGTGCCAGCAGCTACTCCGGGACTATTAACACCGGGGAGCTGTTTTTT,CASSYSGTINTGELFF
TRBV7-9,NA,NA,TRBJ1-2,TGTGCCAGCAGCTTACCCGGCCGGAACTATGGCTACACCTTC,CASSLPGRNYGYTF
TRBV19,NA,NA,TRBJ1-5,TGTGCCAGTAGCCCAATAGGGAGCAATCAGCCCCAGCATTTT,CASSPIGSNQPQHF
TRBV7-2,TRBD2,NA,TRBJ2-5,TGTGCCAGCAGCTTAGCACTAGCGGGGGTTTCAGAGACCCAGTACTTC,CASSLALAGVSETQYF
TRBV23-1,NA,NA,TRBJ2-2,TGCGCCAGCAGTCAATCGTGGGGGCGGCCTTGGGCCGGGGAGCTGTTTTTT,CASSQSWGRPWAGELFF
TRBV5-4,TRBD1,NA,TRBJ2-2,TGTGCCAGCAGCTTGGGACAGGGGGCGAGCACCGGGGAGCTGTTTTTT,CASSLGQGASTGELFF
TRBV4-2,NA,NA,TRBJ1-1,TGTGCCAGCAGCCAAGATCTTCGGGGTGAAGGGAACACTGAAGCTTTCTTT,CASSQDLRGEGNTEAFF
TRBV19,TRBD1,few,TRBJ1-5,TGTGCCAGTAGAAGGGACAGGGTAGAGGCGGGAGCTCAGCCCCAGCATTTT,CASRRDRVEAGAQPQHF
TRBV4-2,NA,NA,TRBJ2-7,TGTGCCAGCAGCCACTCCTACGAGCAGTACTTC,CASSHSYEQYF
TRBV6-5,TRBD1,medium-sized,TRBJ2-7,TGTGCCAGCAGATACCTGGGACAGGGCCACGAGCAGTACTTC,CASRYLGQGHEQYF
TRBV4-3,TRBD2,NA,TRBJ2-7,TGCGCCAGCAGCCAAGAACCGGGAGGGAGGGGTAACGAGCAGTACTTC,CASSQEPGGRGNEQYF
TRBV5-5,NA,few,TRBJ2-3,TGTGCCAGCCGGTCTAGCGTTAGCACAGATACGCAGTATTTT,CASRSSVSTDTQYF
TRBV4-1,NA,few,TRBJ1-2,TGCGCCAGCTCACCTACGGTGGGTCCCTATGGCTACACCTTC,CASSPTVGPYGYTF
TRBV28,TRBD1,NA,TRBJ1-2,TGTGCCAGCAGTTCGGACAGGGCAGGTGGCTACACCTTC,CASSSDRAGGYTF
TRBV5-1,NA,NA,TRBJ2-5,TGCGCCAGCAGCTTACAGACTAGACGGGGAGGTGAGACCCAGTACTTC,CASSLQTRRGGETQYF
TRBV18,NA,NA,TRBJ1-1,TGTGCCAGCTCACCACCGCTGGGGTTGAGGAACACTGAAGCTTTCTTT,CASSPPLGLRNTEAFF
TRBV6-4,TRBD1,once,TRBJ2-5,TGTGCCAGCCGTAGACCGACCAGGGGGTTAGGGGAAGAGACCCAGTACTTC,CASRRPTRGLGEETQYF
TRBV7-7,NA,NA,TRBJ2-5,TGTGCCAGCAGCCCTGCAGGAAGGGAAGAGACCCAGTACTTC,CASSPAGREETQYF
TRBV5-4,NA,NA,TRBJ1-2,TGTGCCAGCAGCTCTCACAAACTGGCTAACTATGGCTACACCTTC,CASSSHKLANYGYTF
TRBV5-5,TRBD1,NA,TRBJ2-5,TGTGCCAGCAGCTTGCTCGGGACAGGGGCTGTTGAGACCCAGTACTTC,CASSLLGTGAVETQYF